This TCR beta chain was obtained from a study of cytomegalovirus exposure and HLA in healthy donors. Study-level points and caveats: Associated with HLA alleles at 0.05 false discovery rate in a later analysis were about 17,000 TCR beta sequences. Later on, an analysis showed TCR association rates differing by HLA locus, with DRB1 the most and HLA-C the fewest.

V shed 2 bases and J shed 0 bases, with 9 bases lying between them. This CDR3 region has 15 residues. The germline V gene encodes CDR1 SGHRS and CDR2 YFSETQ. Note on this clone: Its cognate antigen is unknown.

With 60 Vbeta and 13 Jbeta primers, the PCR was carried out. Clones were sequenced by immunoSEQ multiplex PCR, and TCRdb holds only the in-frame ones, with some missing. The sample includes around 150,000 clones, 70% to 90% of them seen just once. This TCR was sampled from a woman aged 25-40 years in good health and CMV-seronegative. The specimen was PBMCs. This chain connects TRBV5-1 to TRBJ2-1, with D maybe TRBD1 (6 bases). CDR3 region: CASSLGGISYNEQFF. For the CDR3, the DNA is TGCGCCAGCAGCTTAGGGGGTATCTCCTACAATGAGCAGTTCTTC.